A single sample gave rise to the 5 T cell receptor beta chains below, sequenced in a study of blood T cell repertoires in COVID-19. Assay used: immunoSEQ multiplex PCR; TCRdb lists only in-frame clones, some missing. The repertoire includes around 85,000 clones, 90% of them detected once, and around 4% sits in the top ten. The specimen sequenced was peripheral blood. Receptors originate from an elderly woman with active or convalescent COVID-19.

V and J are TRBV15 and TRBJ2-7; the D gene is possibly TRBD2 (6 bases). Trimming shortened V by 0 bases and J by 4 bases, and 16 bases separated the two germline ends. The CDR3 has 16 amino acids. The germline V gene has CDR1 LNHNV and CDR2 YYDKDF (reference sequence). The CDR3 protein is CATSREVTGVGYEQYF. The CDR3 DNA is TGTGCCACCAGCAGAGAGGTAACGGGAGTAGGTTACGAGCAGTACTTC.

The chain combines TRBV19 with TRBJ1-1; D is possibly TRBD1 (5 bases). V was pared by 2 bases and J by 4 bases, with 14 bases between. CDR3 length equals 15 residues. CDR1 is LNHDA, CDR2 SQIVND, per germline (reference sequence). CDR3 DNA sequence: TGTGCCAGTAGTATAACCGGGGGAGGAAGCACTGAAGCTTTCTTT. It codes for CASSITGGGSTEAFF. The full variable domain, completed using reference TRBV19 and TRBJ1-1, is DGGITQSPKYLFRKEGQNVTLSCEQNLNHDAMYWYRQDPGQGLRLIYYSQIVNDFQKGDIAEGYSVSREKKESFPLTVTSAQKNPTAFYLCASSITGGGSTEAFFGQGTRLTVV.

J is TRBJ1-4 and V is TRBV14; perhaps TRBD1 as D (5 bases). Germline CDR1 SGHDN, CDR2 FVKESK. This CDR3 spans 16 amino acids. The ends were cut back, 1 base at V and 5 bases at J, with 14 bases in the middle. The DNA of the CDR3 is TGTGCCAGCAGCCAAGGAATGGCCGGGGGAAATGAAAAACTGTTTTTT. Protein product: CASSQGMAGGNEKLFF.

V gene TRBV6-1 combines with J gene TRBJ2-1; perhaps TRBD2 as D (7 bases). V was shortened by 0 bases and J by 0 bases, with 18 bases between the two germline ends. There are 19 residues in the CDR3. The germline V gene encodes CDR1 MNHNS and CDR2 SASEGT. The CDR3 loop reads CASSEAGGGRSISYNEQFF. CDR3 DNA sequence: TGTGCCAGCAGTGAAGCGGGGGGCGGGAGATCTATCTCCTACAATGAGCAGTTCTTC.

The chain joins TRBV5-4 to TRBJ2-7, with TRBD1 as a possible D gene (6 bases). The CDR3 spans 15 residues. V dropped 5 bases and J dropped 7 bases, with 22 bases sitting between them. Germline CDR1 and CDR2: SGHNT and YYREEE (reference sequence). The CDR3 sequence is CASSVQGKATGEQYF. The CDR3 DNA sequence: TGTGCCAGCAGTGTACAGGGAAAAGCGACGGGGGAGCAGTACTTC. Based on the CDR3 plus reference TRBV5-4 and TRBJ2-7, the full variable domain is ETGVTQSPTHLIKTRGQQVTLRCSSQSGHNTVSWYQQALGQGPQFIFQYYREEENGRGNFPPRFSGLQFPNYSSELNVNALELDDSALYLCASSVQGKATGEQYFGPGTRLTVT.